This T cell receptor (beta chain) was captured in a study of blood T cell repertoires in COVID-19. Study processing details: Cell counts per sample came from amplifying reference gene primers. The table came from immunoSEQ multiplex PCR; TCRdb's copy has only in-frame clones and leaves some out. The V and J calls and clone size come from that table; D and trimming were worked out from the DNA. The table includes 120,000 or so clones, approximately 65% detected once. There are 13 residues in the CDR3. The germline V and J ends were trimmed by 4 bases and 3 bases, with 8 bases remaining between them. Germline V gene lookup returns CDR1 MDHEN and CDR2 SYDVKM.

Sequenced input: peripheral blood. This TCR was sampled from a woman aged 55-75 years with acute or convalescent COVID-19. The gene calls are TRBV28 and TRBJ2-3; possible D gene TRBD2, 6 bases. The CDR3 DNA reads TGTGCCAGCAGTTGGCGGGAAACAGATACGCAGTATTTT. Translated: CASSWRETDTQYF. The full variable domain, its missing parts supplied by reference TRBV28 and TRBJ2-3, is DVKVTQSSRYLVKRTGEKVFLECVQDMDHENMFWYRQDPGLGLRLIYFSYDVKMKEKGDIPEGYSVSREKKERFSLILESASTNQTSMYLCASSWRETDTQYFGPGTRLTVL.